The 19 T cell receptor beta chains below all came from one sample that was sequenced in a study of blood T cell repertoires in COVID-19. TCRdb keeps only in-frame clones here, not all; method: immunoSEQ multiplex PCR. The sample shows 200,000 to 300,000 clones, about 80% of them seen only once. Specimen: peripheral blood. The receptor set was obtained from a woman at least 80 years old with acute or convalescent COVID-19.

In its sample, this clone was seen a few times. The V gene is TRBV7-9, the J gene TRBJ1-5; D is possibly TRBD1 (6 bases). The CDR3 has 16 amino acids. Germline lookup yields CDR1 SEHNR and CDR2 FQNEAQ (reference sequence). V was trimmed by 1 base and J by 2 bases, leaving 12 bases between them. CDR3 nucleotides: TGTGCCAGCAGCTTAGTAGAGGCAGGGGGCAATCAGCCCCAGCATTTT. It yields the protein CASSLVEAGGNQPQHF.

The V gene is TRBV15, the J gene TRBJ2-1, with 7 bases aligning to TRBD1. The CDR3 extends over 14 amino acids. Unmatched junction bases numbered 14, after V lost 3 bases and J lost 15 bases. CDR1 is LNHNV and CDR2 is YYDKDF in the germline V gene (reference sequence). CDR3 bases: TGTGCCACCAGCAGGGAGATACAGGGGACCACCGGGTTCTTC. This gives the protein CATSREIQGTTGFF.

This clone was recorded only once. The CDR3 region is CASTLSRQSSYNEQFF. CDR3 in DNA: TGTGCCAGCACTCTTTCCCGACAGAGCTCCTACAATGAGCAGTTCTTC. The chain is built from TRBV6-6 and TRBJ2-1; tentative D call: TRBD1 (5 bases). CDR1 is MNHNY and CDR2 is SVGAGI in the germline V gene (reference sequence). Between the trimmed V and J ends, which lost 7 bases and 0 bases, there was a span of 16 bases. The CDR3 runs to 16 residues.

The V call is TRBV5-6, the J call TRBJ2-7, with D perhaps matching TRBD1 (5 bases). This CDR3 contains 16 residues. In germline, CDR1 is SGHDT, CDR2 YYEEEE. Trimming took 4 bases from V and 2 from J, leaving 19 bases between them. The CDR3 loop reads CASSPFRADSPYEQYF. CDR3 coding DNA: TGTGCCAGCAGCCCGTTCAGGGCGGATTCACCCTACGAGCAGTACTTC.

The V gene is TRBV2, the J gene TRBJ2-2; 12 bases line up with TRBD1. Germline CDR1 SNHLY, CDR2 FYNNEI. The ends lost 6 bases at V and 4 bases at J; junction bases unmatched: 3. The CDR3 contains 15 residues. Written as DNA, the CDR3 is TGTGCCAGCAGGGGACAGGGGGCGCCCACCGGGGAGCTGTTTTTT. Translating it yields CASRGQGAPTGELFF.

This chain uses TRBV28 with TRBJ1-2; 7 bases align to TRBD1. This CDR3 contains 14 residues. The germline gives CDR1 MDHEN, CDR2 SYDVKM. The junction had 8 bases not matched to a gene; V was cut back by 3 bases and J by 7 bases. DNA for the CDR3: TGTGCCAGCAGTTTTTACAGGGGATTTTTTGGCTACACCTTC. It is translated as CASSFYRGFFGYTF.

This clone appeared a single time. V usage is TRBV7-2 and J usage is TRBJ1-2; 7 nucleotides line up with TRBD1. Germline CDR1 SGHTA, CDR2 FQGNSA. This CDR3 region has 15 residues. With 2 bases clipped from V and 2 bases from J, the junction kept 5 bases outside the gene matches. DNA of the CDR3: TGTGCCAGCAGCTTAACTGGGACAGTCAACTATGGCTACACCTTC. Its translation is CASSLTGTVNYGYTF.

The rearrangement links TRBV11-2 to TRBJ2-7; 7 bases are a match to TRBD1. CDR1 SGHAT and CDR2 FQNNGV come from the germline V gene. This CDR3 has 14 amino acids. The ends lost 4 bases at V and 0 bases at J; junction bases unmatched: 3. The CDR3 is CASSSGQYSYEQYF. As DNA, the CDR3 is TGTGCCAGCAGCTCGGGACAGTACTCCTACGAGCAGTACTTC. Full variable domain (outside the CDR3, taken from reference TRBV11-2 and TRBJ2-7): EAGVAQSPRYKIIEKRQSVAFWCNPISGHATLYWYQQILGQGPKLLIQFQNNGVVDDSQLPKDRFSAERLKGVDSTLKIQPAKLEDSAVYLCASSSGQYSYEQYFGPGTRLTVT.

This clone was detected a few times. CDR3 in amino acids: CSVEDRGGVTGELFF. The CDR3 bases are TGCAGCGTTGAAGATCGAGGGGGGGTCACCGGGGAGCTGTTTTTT. This rearrangement joins TRBV29-1 to TRBJ2-2; D is perhaps TRBD2 (7 bases). The CDR3 extends over 15 amino acids. CDR1 is SQVTM and CDR2 is ANQGSEA in the germline V gene. V gave up 0 bases and J gave up 4 bases, with 12 bases separating them.

V gene TRBV7-2 combines with J gene TRBJ2-2; D is perhaps TRBD2 (6 bases). Trimming pared 3 bases from V and 3 bases from J, leaving 8 bases between. CDR1 is SGHTA and CDR2 is FQGNSA in the germline V gene. The CDR3 has 14 residues. CDR3 DNA: TGTGCCAGCAGCTTCGGGAGAGACACCGGGGAGCTGTTTTTT. This translates into CASSFGRDTGELFF. Combining the CDR3 with reference TRBV7-2 and TRBJ2-2 gives the whole variable domain GAGVSQSPSNKVTEKGKDVELRCDPISGHTALYWYRQSLGQGLEFLIYFQGNSAPDKSGLPSDRFSAERTGGSVSTLTIQRTQQEDSAVYLCASSFGRDTGELFFGEGSRLTVL.

This clone came up once. This chain connects TRBV2 to TRBJ1-1; D is possibly TRBD1 (5 bases). The ends were cut back, 6 bases at V and 1 base at J, with 12 bases in the middle. Germline V lookup: CDR1 SNHLY, CDR2 FYNNEI. There are 14 residues in the CDR3. CDR3 sequence (DNA): TGTGCCAGCAGCCGCGGGACGGGGAACACTGAAGCTTTCTTT. It codes for CASSRGTGNTEAFF.

This chain links TRBV11-1 with TRBJ2-3; no clear D. The V gene's germline CDR1 is SGHAT and CDR2 FQDESV (reference sequence). The length of the CDR3 is 13 residues. V dropped 0 bases and J dropped 3 bases, with 4 bases sitting between them. Here the CDR3 reads CASSLAHTDTQYF. The DNA of the CDR3 is TGTGCCAGCAGCTTAGCCCATACAGATACGCAGTATTTT.

Only one count was recorded for this clone. The chain has TRBV4-1 and TRBJ2-2; no reliable D call. This CDR3 region has 14 residues. Germline CDR1 and CDR2: MGHRA and YSYEKL. Trimming took off 3 bases at V and 3 bases at J, with 8 bases between the two ends. CDR3 in DNA: TGCGCCAGCAGCCAGTCCCCCTACACCGGGGAGCTGTTTTTT. Amino acid sequence: CASSQSPYTGELFF.

The chain links TRBV7-2 to TRBJ2-5; the D is unclear. This CDR3 spans 11 amino acids. CDR1 SGHTA and CDR2 FQGNSA come from the germline V gene. Trimming removed 6 bases from V and 2 bases from J, with 4 bases in between. The CDR3 is CASRRQETQYF. The CDR3 DNA follows: TGTGCCAGCAGGCGGCAAGAGACCCAGTACTTC.

This chain connects TRBV6-2 or TRBV6-3 to TRBJ2-7, with D possibly TRBD1 on 5 matching bases. The CDR3 covers 13 residues. Per germline, CDR1 MNHEY and CDR2 SVGEGT. Trimming took off 2 bases at V and 1 base at J, with 6 bases between the two ends. The chain's CDR3 is CASSYRGSYEQYF. The CDR3 nucleotides are TGTGCCAGCAGTTACAGGGGATCCTACGAGCAGTACTTC.

V is TRBV7-9 and J is TRBJ1-2; 9 bases line up with TRBD1. The CDR3 spans 15 residues. Looked up from germline, CDR1 is SEHNR and CDR2 is FQNEAQ (reference sequence). Trimming cost V 5 bases and J 7 bases; bases outside gene matches: 11. CDR3 protein: CASSLQGARAGGYTF. CDR3 coding DNA: TGTGCCAGCAGCCTACAGGGGGCGCGAGCCGGTGGCTACACCTTC.

The CDR3 spells CASSPTGLAGAETQYF. In DNA form, the CDR3 reads TGTGCCAGCAGCCCTACGGGACTAGCGGGGGCAGAGACCCAGTACTTC. V is TRBV7-2 and J is TRBJ2-5; TRBD2 agrees at 14 bases. Per the germline V gene, CDR1 is SGHTA and CDR2 is FQGNSA. This CDR3 spans 16 amino acids. The V segment lost 5 bases and the J segment 4 bases; nucleotides outside the gene matches: 6. Full variable domain (outside the CDR3, taken from reference TRBV7-2 and TRBJ2-5): GAGVSQSPSNKVTEKGKDVELRCDPISGHTALYWYRQSLGQGLEFLIYFQGNSAPDKSGLPSDRFSAERTGGSVSTLTIQRTQQEDSAVYLCASSPTGLAGAETQYFGPGTRLLVL.

The J gene is TRBJ2-3, the V gene TRBV7-9; 12 bases align to TRBD2. V trimming: 3 bases; J trimming: 1 base; junction bases outside the gene matches: 2. The CDR3 contains 16 residues. Germline CDR1 reads SEHNR; CDR2 reads FQNEAQ (reference sequence). The CDR3 reads CASSFGTSGRTDTQYF. The CDR3 DNA is TGTGCCAGCAGCTTCGGGACTAGCGGGCGCACAGATACGCAGTATTTT.

This clone has just one count. This chain links TRBV11-2 with TRBJ2-5, with 7 bases fitting TRBD2. The CDR3 has 14 residues. Looked up from germline, CDR1 is SGHAT and CDR2 is FQNNGV. V lost 3 bases to trimming and J lost 4 bases; unmatched junction nucleotides: 5. DNA for the CDR3: TGTGCCAGCAGCTTTGTGGGAGGGCCAGAGACCCAGTACTTC. Amino acids: CASSFVGGPETQYF.